This entry describes one TCR beta chain. The CDR3 has 15 residues. The germline CDR1 and CDR2 sequences are SGHTS and YDEGEE. After removal of 4 bases from V and 8 bases from J, the junction contained 13 bases not matched to a gene. The data derive from a study of blood T cell repertoires in COVID-19. Method: immunoSEQ multiplex PCR; TCRdb's copy keeps in-frame clones and lacks some. The sample consists of 250,000 to 350,000 clones, roughly 86% of them appearing once. The rearrangement uses TRBV5-8 and TRBJ1-2; 8 bases are shared with TRBD1. This clonotype originated in a woman aged 50 to 60 who had been exposed to COVID-19. The sequencing sample was made of PBMCs or T cells enriched from blood (not recorded which). CDR3 nucleotides: TGTGCCAGCAGCGTGGACAGGGTCCCGTGGTACGGCTACACCTTC. It encodes CASSVDRVPWYGYTF.